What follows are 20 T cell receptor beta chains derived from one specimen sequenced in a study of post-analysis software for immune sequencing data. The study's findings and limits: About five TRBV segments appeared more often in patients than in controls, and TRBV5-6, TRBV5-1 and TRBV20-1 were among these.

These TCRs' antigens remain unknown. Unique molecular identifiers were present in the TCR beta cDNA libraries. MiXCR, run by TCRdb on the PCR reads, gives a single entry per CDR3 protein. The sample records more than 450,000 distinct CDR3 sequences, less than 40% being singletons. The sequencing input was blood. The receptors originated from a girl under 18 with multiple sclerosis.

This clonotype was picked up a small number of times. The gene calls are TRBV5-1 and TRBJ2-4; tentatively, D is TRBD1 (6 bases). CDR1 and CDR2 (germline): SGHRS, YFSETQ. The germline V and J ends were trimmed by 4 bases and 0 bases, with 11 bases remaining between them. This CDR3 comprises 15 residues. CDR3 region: CASSMDSLAKNIQYF. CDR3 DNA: TGCGCCAGCAGCATGGACAGCCTAGCCAAAAACATTCAGTACTTC.

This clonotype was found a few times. CDR3 bases: TGCGCCAGCAGCTTGGACGCTGTCTACAATGAGCAGTTCTTC. Translated, it gives CASSLDAVYNEQFF. The chain couples TRBV5-1 to TRBJ2-1; D gene ambiguous. CDR3 length: 14 residues. Per the germline V gene, CDR1 is SGHRS and CDR2 is YFSETQ. V shed 0 bases and J shed 3 bases, with 7 bases lying between them.

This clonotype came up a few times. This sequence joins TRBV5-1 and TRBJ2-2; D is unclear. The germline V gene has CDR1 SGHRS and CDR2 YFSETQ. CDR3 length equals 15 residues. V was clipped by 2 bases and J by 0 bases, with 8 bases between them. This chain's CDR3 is CASSLRTSNTGELFF. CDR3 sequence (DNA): TGCGCCAGCAGCTTACGCACCTCGAACACCGGGGAGCTGTTTTTT.

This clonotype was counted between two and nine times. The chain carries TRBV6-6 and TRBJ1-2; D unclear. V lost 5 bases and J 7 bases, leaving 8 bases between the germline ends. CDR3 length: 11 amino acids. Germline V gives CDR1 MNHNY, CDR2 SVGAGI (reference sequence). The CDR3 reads CASSGEAGYTF. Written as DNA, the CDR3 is TGTGCCAGCAGTGGGGAGGCTGGCTACACCTTC.

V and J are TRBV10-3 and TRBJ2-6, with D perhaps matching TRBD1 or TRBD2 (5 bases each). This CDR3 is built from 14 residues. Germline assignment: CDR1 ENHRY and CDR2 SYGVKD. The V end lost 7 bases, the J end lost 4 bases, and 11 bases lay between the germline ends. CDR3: CAIMGVRGANVLTF. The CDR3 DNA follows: TGTGCCATCATGGGGGTTCGGGGGGCCAACGTCCTGACTTTC.

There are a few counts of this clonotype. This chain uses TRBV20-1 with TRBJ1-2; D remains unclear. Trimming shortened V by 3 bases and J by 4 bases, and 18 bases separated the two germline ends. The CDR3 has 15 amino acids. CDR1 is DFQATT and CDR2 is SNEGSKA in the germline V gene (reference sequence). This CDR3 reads CSASISSNLGYGYTF. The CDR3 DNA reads TGCAGTGCTAGCATCAGTTCTAATTTGGGCTATGGCTACACCTTC.

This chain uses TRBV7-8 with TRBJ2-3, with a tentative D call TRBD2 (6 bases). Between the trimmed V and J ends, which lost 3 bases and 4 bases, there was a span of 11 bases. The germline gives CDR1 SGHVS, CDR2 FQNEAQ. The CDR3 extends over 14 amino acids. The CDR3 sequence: CASSLTEGSDTQYF. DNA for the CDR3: TGTGCCAGCAGCTTGACGGAGGGATCAGATACGCAGTATTTT.

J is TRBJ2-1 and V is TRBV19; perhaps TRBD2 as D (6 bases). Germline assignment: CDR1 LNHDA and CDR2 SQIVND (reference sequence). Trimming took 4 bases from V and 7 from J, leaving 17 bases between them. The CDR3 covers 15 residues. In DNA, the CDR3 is TGTGCCAGTAGTAAGGTGCGACTAGGGCAAAATGAGCAGTTCTTC. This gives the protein CASSKVRLGQNEQFF. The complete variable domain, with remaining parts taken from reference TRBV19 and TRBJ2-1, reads DGGITQSPKYLFRKEGQNVTLSCEQNLNHDAMYWYRQDPGQGLRLIYYSQIVNDFQKGDIAEGYSVSREKKESFPLTVTSAQKNPTAFYLCASSKVRLGQNEQFFGPGTRLTVL.

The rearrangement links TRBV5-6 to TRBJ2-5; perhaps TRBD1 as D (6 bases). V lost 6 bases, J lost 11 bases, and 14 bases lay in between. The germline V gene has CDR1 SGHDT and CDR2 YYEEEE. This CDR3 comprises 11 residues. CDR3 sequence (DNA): TGTGCCAGCACCGTGACAGGTGAGCAGTACTTC. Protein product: CASTVTGEQYF.

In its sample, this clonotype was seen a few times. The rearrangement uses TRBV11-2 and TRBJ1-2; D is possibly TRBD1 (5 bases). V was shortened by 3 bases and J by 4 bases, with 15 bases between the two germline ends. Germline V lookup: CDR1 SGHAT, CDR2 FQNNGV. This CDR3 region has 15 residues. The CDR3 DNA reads TGTGCCAGCAGCTTCCCCCAGCGGAGGGGCTATGGCTACACCTTC. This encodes CASSFPQRRGYGYTF.

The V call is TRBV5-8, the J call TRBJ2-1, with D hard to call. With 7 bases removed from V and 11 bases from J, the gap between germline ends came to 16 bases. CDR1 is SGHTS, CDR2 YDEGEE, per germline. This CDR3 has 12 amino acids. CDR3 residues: CASYLRNTQQFF. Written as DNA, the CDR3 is TGTGCCAGCTACCTACGGAATACTCAGCAGTTCTTC.

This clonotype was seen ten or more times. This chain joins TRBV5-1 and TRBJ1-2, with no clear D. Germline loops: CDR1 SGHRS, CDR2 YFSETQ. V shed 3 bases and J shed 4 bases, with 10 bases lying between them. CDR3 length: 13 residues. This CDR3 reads CASSSSGGYGYTF. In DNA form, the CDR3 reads TGCGCCAGCAGCTCCTCGGGCGGCTATGGCTACACCTTC. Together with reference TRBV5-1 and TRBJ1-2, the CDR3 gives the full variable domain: KAGVTQTPRYLIKTRGQQVTLSCSPISGHRSVSWYQQTPGQGLQFLFEYFSETQRNKGNFPGRFSGRQFSNSRSEMNVSTLELGDSALYLCASSSSGGYGYTFGSGTRLTVV.

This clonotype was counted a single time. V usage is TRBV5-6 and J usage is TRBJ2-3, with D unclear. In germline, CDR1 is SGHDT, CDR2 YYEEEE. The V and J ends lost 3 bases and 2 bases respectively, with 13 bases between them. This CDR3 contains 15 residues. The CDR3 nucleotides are TGTGCCAGCAGCTGGCCCGGTGAACTCACAGATACGCAGTATTTT. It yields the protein CASSWPGELTDTQYF.

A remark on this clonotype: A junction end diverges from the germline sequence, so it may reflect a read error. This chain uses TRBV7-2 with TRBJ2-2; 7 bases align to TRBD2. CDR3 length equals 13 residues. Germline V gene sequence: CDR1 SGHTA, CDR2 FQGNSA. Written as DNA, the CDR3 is TGTGCCAGCAGCCTCGGACTAGTCGGGGGGCTGTTTTTT. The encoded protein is CASSLGLVGGLFF. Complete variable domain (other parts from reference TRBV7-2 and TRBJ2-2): GAGVSQSPSNKVTEKGKDVELRCDPISGHTALYWYRQSLGQGLEFLIYFQGNSAPDKSGLPSDRFSAERTGGSVSTLTIQRTQQEDSAVYLCASSLGLVGGLFFGEGSRLTVL.

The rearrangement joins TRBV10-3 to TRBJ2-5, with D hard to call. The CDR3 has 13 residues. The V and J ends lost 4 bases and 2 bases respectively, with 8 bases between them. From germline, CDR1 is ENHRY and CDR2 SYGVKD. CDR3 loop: CAISVREQETQYF. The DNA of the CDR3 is TGTGCCATCAGTGTTCGCGAACAAGAGACCCAGTACTTC.

The CDR3, as DNA: TGCAGTGCTAGAGATTGGGGACAGGGGGCCGGAGATACGCAGTATTTT. Translated: CSARDWGQGAGDTQYF. The rearrangement joins TRBV20-1 to TRBJ2-3; 12 nucleotides match TRBD1. Germline CDR1 is DFQATT and CDR2 is SNEGSKA (reference sequence). The CDR3 has 16 amino acids. Trimming took 0 bases from V and 5 from J; bases not matched to a gene: 6.

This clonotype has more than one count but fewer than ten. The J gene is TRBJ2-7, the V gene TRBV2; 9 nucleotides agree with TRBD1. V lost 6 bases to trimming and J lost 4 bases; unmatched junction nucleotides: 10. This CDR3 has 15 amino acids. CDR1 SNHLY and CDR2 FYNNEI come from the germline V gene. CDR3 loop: CASSYTGGATYEQYF. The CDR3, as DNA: TGTGCCAGCAGCTATACAGGGGGCGCAACTTACGAGCAGTACTTC. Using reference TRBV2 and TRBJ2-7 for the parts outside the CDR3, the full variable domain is EPEVTQTPSHQVTQMGQEVILRCVPISNHLYFYWYRQILGQKVEFLVSFYNNEISEKSEIFDDQFSVERPDGSNFTLKIRSTKLEDSAMYFCASSYTGGATYEQYFGPGTRLTVT.

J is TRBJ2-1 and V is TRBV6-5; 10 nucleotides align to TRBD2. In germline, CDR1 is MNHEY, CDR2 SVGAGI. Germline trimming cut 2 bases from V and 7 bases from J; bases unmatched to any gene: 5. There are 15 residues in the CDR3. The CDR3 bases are TGTGCCAGCAGTTACGTAGCGGGGGGCGATAATGAGCAGTTCTTC. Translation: CASSYVAGGDNEQFF.

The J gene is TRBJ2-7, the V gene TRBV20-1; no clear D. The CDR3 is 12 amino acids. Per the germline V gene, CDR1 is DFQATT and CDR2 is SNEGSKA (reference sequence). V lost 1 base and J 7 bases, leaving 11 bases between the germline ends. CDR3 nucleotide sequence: TGCAGTGCTAGAGCAGGCCCGTGGGAGCAGTACTTC. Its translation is CSARAGPWEQYF.

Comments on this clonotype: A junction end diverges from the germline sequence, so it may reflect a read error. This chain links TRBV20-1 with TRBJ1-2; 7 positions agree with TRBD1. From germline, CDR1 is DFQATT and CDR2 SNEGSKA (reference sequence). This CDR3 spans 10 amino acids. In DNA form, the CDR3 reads TGCAGTACTAGAGGGGGCGGCTACACCTTC. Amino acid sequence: CSTRGGGYTF.